This entry is about one TCR beta chain. No antigen is known for it. The sample originates from a study of shared clonotypes between healthy human individuals. Whole-study findings and limits: Naive subsets generally had larger estimated richness than memory subsets.

Sequencing was at deep level. TCRdb's table, derived via immunoSEQ multiplex PCR, lists solely in-frame clones and lacks some. The repertoire includes 500,000 to 550,000 clones, roughly 95% of them detected once, and about 0.067% sits in the top ten. Per germline, CDR1 MDHEN and CDR2 SYDVKM. The CDR3 covers 15 residues. The ends lost 3 bases at V and 5 bases at J; junction bases unmatched: 5. This sequence joins TRBV28 and TRBJ2-1; TRBD2 agrees at 9 bases. This sequence was found in a woman aged 25 to 45 in good health. Sequencing was carried out using naive CD4+ T cells sorted from blood. Subset specified: CD45RA+ positively selected. CDR3 nucleotides: TGTGCCAGCAGTTTGGGCGGGAGGGCAAACAATGAGCAGTTCTTC. Its translation is CASSLGGRANNEQFF.